This T cell receptor (beta chain) was sequenced in a study of siplizumab effects on memory and regulatory T cells (dated by TCRdb to between 2018 and 2021). Study-wide context: The effect of the anti-CD2 antibody siplizumab on alloreactive T-cell subsets was examined in allogeneic mixed lymphocyte reactions constructed from human PBMCs.

The germline V gene specifies SGHDT as CDR1 and YYEEEE as CDR2. From the cysteine up to the phenylalanine, the CDR3 has a length of 14 residues. CDR3 DNA only is kept here, 42 bases in frame from base 1. V gives up 4 bases and J gives up 7 bases, and the segment between their germline ends measures 12 bases. Beyond this particular receptor, the publication reports: Whether proliferating Tregs from siplizumab cultures actually had suppressive function was not functionally confirmed. Siplizumab significantly lowered the cumulative frequency of alloreactive sequences that could be traced to unstimulated CD4+ memory T cells. Roughly 80-95% of proliferating CD4+ or CD8+ clones could not be assigned a naive or memory phenotype. In reactions with siplizumab, an average of approximately 70% of mappable alloreactive CD4+ clones were Treg-derived, compared with roughly 30% in control reactions. Compared with memory T cells, unstimulated naive T cells appeared more diverse, and naive cells seemed to make a substantial contribution to the alloresponse. Because sequences at frequencies below about 10^-5 were poorly captured, only a minor fraction of alloreactive clones could be mapped back to unstimulated subsets.

The library relied on the immunoSEQ multiplex PCR assay. Each sample had roughly 90,000 TCR templates assayed by the deep sequencing platform. Genomic DNA extracted from sorted T cells was used for TCRbeta CDR3 sequencing. Regarding the original processing steps: The R programming language was used for clonal analysis of TCRbeta CDR3 data. Alloreactive CD4+ and CD8+ clones were identified by comparing unstimulated samples to CFSE-low samples taken after the reaction. Alloreactive CD4+ clones were assigned to regulatory or non-regulatory origin by matching sequences to sorted unstimulated Treg and non-Treg repertoires. The clones in this table, taken by TCRdb from immuneACCESS, are in-frame only. Not every clone is retained; where verified, under half of the shortfall comes from an unresolved V gene, and the cause of the rest is unknown. The DNA was the basis for D and trimming; V, J and clone size are from that table. Here the sample has under 100,000 clones; 80% to 90% occur a single time. The top ten clonotypes cover more than 1.5% of the sample.

Sorted unstimulated T cells, along with proliferating T cells recovered from mixed lymphocyte reactions, underwent TCRbeta CDR3 sequencing. Fresh whole blood from ten HLA-typed healthy donors served as the source for isolating PBMCs. To map where alloreactive clones came from, CD4+ regulatory T cells in the unstimulated state were FACS-sorted. Turning to this clone: Its antigen has not been determined. Base qualities are not at hand, and no much larger clone is one base apart.

This chain joins TRBV5-6 to TRBJ1-6; the D segment could be TRBD1, given 6 matching bases. This TCR was sampled from a human donor in good health. Sequenced: Tregs sorted from blood. The sequenced DNA is TGTGCCAGCAGCACCAGGGGTCACAATTCACCCCTCCACTTT. Its amino acids are CASSTRGHNSPLHF.